These T cell receptor beta chains were read from a single sample in a study of neurological immune-mediated disorders. Each CDR3 protein is one row after TCRdb ran MiXCR on the 5' RACE reads. Of roughly 56,000 distinct CDR3 sequences listed, 3% to 4% are singletons. Source material: PBMCs. All receptors derive from a woman aged 55-69 years with multiple sclerosis. CDR3s include the opening cysteine and the closing phenylalanine or tryptophan. The order of the fields is V gene, clone size, D gene, J gene, CDR3 protein, CDR3 DNA. D genes are given only for firm matches. Rows may omit the clone size; those that give it use once, few, many or a size class.

TRBV25-1	many	.	TRBJ2-2	CASSEPPGDTGELFF	TGTGCCAGCAGTGAACCACCGGGGGATACCGGGGAGCTGTTTTTT
TRBV29-1	many	.	TRBJ2-5	CSVGGGGETQYF	TGCAGCGTTGGAGGGGGGGGAGAGACCCAGTACTTC
TRBV15	many	TRBD1	TRBJ2-7	CATSSPGQDYEQYF	TGTGCCACCAGTAGCCCTGGACAGGACTACGAGCAGTACTTC
TRBV3-2	many	.	TRBJ2-5	CASSPGLAGETQYF	TGTGCCAGCAGCCCGGGACTAGCGGGAGAGACCCAGTACTTC
TRBV10-3	.	TRBD1	TRBJ2-7	CAISGTGSSYEQYF	TGTGCCATCAGTGGGACAGGGAGCTCCTACGAGCAGTACTTC
TRBV20-1	many	.	TRBJ1-5	CSARGTRSNQPQHF	TGCAGTGCTAGAGGGACCCGAAGCAATCAGCCCCAGCATTTT
TRBV7-9	.	.	TRBJ1-2	CASSPLAGVRGAAGYTF	TGTGCCAGCAGCCCCCTCGCTGGGGTTCGGGGGGCGGCTGGCTACACCTTC
TRBV7-9	many	.	TRBJ1-5	CASSNAGENQPQHF	TGTGCCAGCAGCAACGCCGGGGAAAATCAGCCCCAGCATTTT
TRBV7-9	many	TRBD2	TRBJ2-2	CASSPRTSGSIVAGELFF	TGTGCCAGCAGCCCCCGGACTAGCGGGAGTATTGTGGCCGGGGAGCTGTTTTTT
TRBV20-1	few	.	TRBJ1-2	CSARNSRQPYGYTF	TGCAGTGCTAGAAATTCCAGACAACCCTATGGCTACACCTTC
TRBV29-1	many	TRBD1	TRBJ1-2	CSVTGGKGYGYTF	TGCAGCGTCACAGGGGGGAAAGGCTATGGCTACACCTTC
TRBV29-1	many	.	TRBJ1-2	CSVHDYGYTF	TGCAGCGTACATGACTATGGCTACACCTTC
TRBV20-1	many	.	TRBJ1-5	CSAPGGPNRPQHF	TGCAGTGCGCCGGGGGGCCCCAATCGACCCCAGCATTTT
TRBV7-2	many	TRBD1	TRBJ2-5	CASSSRQGPAQETQYF	TGTGCCAGCAGCTCTCGACAGGGGCCGGCACAAGAGACCCAGTACTTC
TRBV6-2/TRBV6-3	many	.	TRBJ1-1	CASSYDSRVRNTEAFF	TGTGCCAGCAGTTACGACTCAAGGGTCCGCAACACTGAAGCTTTCTTT
TRBV7-3	many	.	TRBJ2-1	CASSFGASSYNEQFF	TGTGCCAGCAGCTTTGGGGCTAGCTCCTACAATGAGCAGTTCTTC
TRBV10-3	many	TRBD1	TRBJ2-7	CAISETRSRTGGSYEQYF	TGTGCCATCAGTGAAACCCGATCAAGGACAGGGGGCTCCTACGAGCAGTACTTC
TRBV7-6	many	.	TRBJ2-7	CASSEIPEEVVGQYF	TGTGCCAGCAGCGAAATTCCCGAGGAGGTTGTAGGGCAGTACTTC